These 16 T cell receptor beta chains came from one sample sequenced in a study of T cells in Graves' hyperthyroidism and ophthalmopathy. The TCR beta CDR3 regions underwent amplification using RNA transcripts as the source. HTBI primers were employed in a first-round RT-PCR of the TCR CDR3. Each CDR3 protein is one row after TCRdb ran MiXCR on the multiplex PCR reads. The sample lists under 400,000 distinct CDR3 sequences, roughly an eighth occurring once. The sequenced sample was blood. These receptors were obtained from a woman aged 18-29 years with Graves' hyperthyroidism.

This clonotype was seen ten or more times. The chain links TRBV7-8 to TRBJ2-7; 7 nucleotides align to TRBD1. The V gene's germline CDR1 is SGHVS and CDR2 FQNEAQ. J lost 3 bases, V lost 5 bases, and 4 bases had no gene match. The CDR3 is 13 amino acids. CDR3 in DNA: TGTGCCAGCAGCGTAGGACAGGACTACGAGCAGTACTTC. Translating it yields CASSVGQDYEQYF.

In this sample, this clonotype turned up many times. The chain joins TRBV12-3 or TRBV12-4 to TRBJ1-1; D may be TRBD1 (6 bases). The CDR3 is 13 amino acids. V was trimmed by 8 bases and J by 11 bases, leaving 21 bases between them. As DNA, the CDR3 is TGTGCCAGCGCCGAAGGTGGGAACCAGGGGGCTTTCTTT. Translated: CASAEGGNQGAFF.

This clonotype appeared many times. The chain couples TRBV30 to TRBJ2-3; the D gene is possibly TRBD2 (6 bases). Germline V CDR1 and CDR2: GTSNPN, SVGIG (reference sequence). V lost 5 bases, J lost 5 bases, and 20 bases lay in between. The CDR3 extends over 15 amino acids. The CDR3: CAWGGTPTPLDTQYF. The CDR3 region has the DNA TGTGCCTGGGGTGGGACTCCCACTCCTTTAGATACGCAGTATTTT.

This clonotype was seen repeatedly, ten times or more. V gene TRBV2 combines with J gene TRBJ2-3; D may be TRBD1 or TRBD2 (7 bases each). The CDR3 runs to 16 residues. V lost 4 bases and J lost 1, with 15 bases in between. The germline gives CDR1 SNHLY, CDR2 FYNNEI. The CDR3 DNA reads as TGTGCCAGCAGTGGTGCAGGGGGGGCTGGCACAGATACGCAGTATTTT. This codes for CASSGAGGAGTDTQYF.

This clonotype came up many times. The V and J genes are TRBV6-1 and TRBJ1-6; D perhaps matches TRBD1 (5 bases). Trimming pared 6 bases from V and 10 bases from J, leaving 13 bases between. This CDR3 is built from 13 residues. CDR1 MNHNS and CDR2 SASEGT come from the germline V gene. CDR3 residues: CASRGTGESPLHF. Here the CDR3 DNA reads TGTGCCAGCAGGGGGACTGGGGAATCACCCCTCCACTTT.

On this clonotype itself: This sequence may be a read error, since a much larger clone differs from it by one base. The chain uses TRBV7-9 and TRBJ2-1, with 10 nucleotides matching TRBD1. The V gene's germline CDR1 is SEHNR and CDR2 FQNEAQ (reference sequence). The CDR3 runs 15 residues. The CDR3 DNA sequence: TGTGCCAGCAGTTCCTGGACAGGGGGAGGGAATGAGGAGTTCTTC. It encodes CASSSWTGGGNEEFF.

This clonotype was recorded at least ten times. This chain joins TRBV29-1 and TRBJ1-2; TRBD1 might be the D (6 bases). The CDR3 spans 13 residues. CDR1 is SQVTM and CDR2 is ANQGSEA in the germline V gene. Trimming removed 0 bases at V and 7 bases at J, with 12 bases between. The chain's CDR3 is CSVEDGGGLGYTF. For the CDR3, the DNA is TGCAGCGTTGAAGATGGGGGCGGGCTTGGCTACACCTTC.

V and J are TRBV28 and TRBJ2-2; the D gene is possibly TRBD1 (6 bases). Germline lookup yields CDR1 MDHEN and CDR2 SYDVKM. V was pared by 4 bases and J by 7 bases, with 13 bases between. The CDR3 contains 14 residues. The CDR3 region has the DNA TGTGCCAGCAGTTCCCAACAGGGAATCGGGGAGCTGTTTTTT. Its translation: CASSSQQGIGELFF.

Ten or more counts support this clonotype. The chain has TRBV2 and TRBJ1-6, with 8 bases fitting TRBD1. Germline V gene data show CDR1 as SNHLY and CDR2 as FYNNEI. The trim removed 6 bases at V and 6 bases at J, leaving 4 bases unmatched. The CDR3 is made up of 14 amino acids. The CDR3 protein is CASRGTGANSPLHF. The CDR3, as DNA: TGTGCCAGCAGGGGGACAGGTGCTAATTCACCCCTCCACTTT.

This clonotype was detected many times. The V call is TRBV30, the J call TRBJ1-1; D may be TRBD1 (6 bases). V was pared by 7 bases and J by 3 bases, with 15 bases between. Germline V gene sequence: CDR1 GTSNPN, CDR2 SVGIG (reference sequence). The CDR3 is made up of 13 amino acids. The CDR3 here is CASQGGGDTEAFF. In DNA form, the CDR3 reads TGTGCCTCCCAAGGGGGGGGGGACACTGAAGCTTTCTTT.

The rearrangement joins TRBV5-5 to TRBJ2-2; D is perhaps TRBD1 or TRBD2 (5 bases each). CDR1 is SGHKS and CDR2 is YYEKEE in the germline V gene (reference sequence). The CDR3 has 14 amino acids. Trimming shortened V by 0 bases and J by 11 bases, and 14 bases separated the two germline ends. The CDR3 DNA is TGTGCCAGCAGCTTGGTTGTTGTGGGGGTCGAGCTGTTTTTT. Its protein product is CASSLVVVGVELFF.

This clonotype was detected only a few times. A much larger clone differs from this one at a single base, so this may be a read error. J is TRBJ1-4 and V is TRBV2; 7 bases are shared with TRBD1. The V gene's germline CDR1 is SNHLY and CDR2 FYNNEI. The length of the CDR3 is 15 residues. CDR3 region: CASGETGARDEKLFF. The CDR3 nucleotides read TGTGCCAGCGGTGAAACAGGGGCAAGAGATGAAAAACTGTTTTTT.

This chain joins TRBV12-5 and TRBJ1-5, with D unresolved. Deletions cut 3 bases from V and 0 bases from J, with 15 bases between. This CDR3 spans 17 amino acids. Germline CDR1 is LGHNT and CDR2 is FRNRAP. DNA of the CDR3: TGTGCTAGTGGTTTCCCCGGGGTCGATTATAGCAATCAGCCCCAGCATTTT. It translates to CASGFPGVDYSNQPQHF.

At least ten counts were recorded for this clonotype. The chain uses TRBV20-1 and TRBJ1-5; TRBD1 matches at 10 bases. V shed 4 bases, J shed 5 bases, and the junction held 11 bases outside the gene matches. CDR1 is DFQATT, CDR2 SNEGSKA, per germline (reference sequence). The length of the CDR3 is 16 residues. CDR3 DNA sequence: TGCAGTGCTACCTCATCCGGGACAGGGGCTGATCAGCCCCAGCATTTT. It yields the protein CSATSSGTGADQPQHF.

This clonotype showed up many times. This CDR3 is CASSLAGTEINYGYTF. As DNA, the CDR3 is TGTGCCAGCAGCTTAGCGGGGACGGAAATTAACTATGGCTACACCTTC. V is TRBV7-9 and J is TRBJ1-2; D perhaps matches TRBD1 (5 bases). Trimming took off 0 bases at V and 1 base at J, with 12 bases between the two ends. This CDR3 contains 16 residues. Germline assignment: CDR1 SEHNR and CDR2 FQNEAQ (reference sequence).

This clonotype occurred many times. The V and J genes are TRBV12-3 or TRBV12-4 and TRBJ2-6; D is uncertain. V was shortened by 5 bases and J by 0 bases, with 8 bases between the two germline ends. This CDR3 comprises 15 residues. The CDR3 spells CASSPTNSGANVLTF. DNA of the CDR3: TGTGCCAGCAGTCCAACCAACTCTGGGGCCAACGTCCTGACTTTC.